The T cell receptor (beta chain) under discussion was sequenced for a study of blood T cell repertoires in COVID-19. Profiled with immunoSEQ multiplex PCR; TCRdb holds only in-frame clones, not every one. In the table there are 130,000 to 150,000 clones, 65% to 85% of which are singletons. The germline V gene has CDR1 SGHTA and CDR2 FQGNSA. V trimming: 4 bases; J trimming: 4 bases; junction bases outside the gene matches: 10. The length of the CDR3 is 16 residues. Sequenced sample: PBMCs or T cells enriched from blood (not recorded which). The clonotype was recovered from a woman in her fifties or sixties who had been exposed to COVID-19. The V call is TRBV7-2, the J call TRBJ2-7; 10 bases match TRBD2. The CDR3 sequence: CASSSKRLAGVYEQYF. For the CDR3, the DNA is TGTGCCAGCAGCTCGAAACGACTAGCGGGTGTGTACGAGCAGTACTTC.